This TCR beta chain comes out of a study of T cell responses to AZD1222 COVID-19 vaccine. Second-dose intervals of approximately 4 or approximately 12 weeks were pooled. Study outcomes and limitations: Regions left unmutated in variants are reportedly the target of nearly half of spike-specific TCRs. Sampled repertoires all dated from after the peak T cell response. Dominant at 160-218 and 743-854, vaccine-associated CD4 TCRs also spanned spike.

A note on this clone: The target antigen is unknown.

The CDR3 is made up of 11 amino acids. CDR1 and CDR2 (germline): GTSNPN, SVGIG (reference sequence). V dropped 0 bases and J dropped 12 bases, with 12 bases sitting between them. TCRdb's table, derived via immunoSEQ multiplex PCR, lists solely in-frame clones and lacks some. The data show fewer than 85,000 clones, around 87% seen once. The V and J genes are TRBV30 and TRBJ2-7; no reliable D call. The receptor comes from an adult who received the AZD1222 COVID-19 vaccine. This material consisted of peripheral blood, taken 28 days after the second AZD1222 dose. This chain's CDR3 is CAWSVTQASYF. CDR3 in DNA: TGTGCCTGGAGTGTTACCCAGGCTTCGTACTTC.